This T cell receptor beta chain was retrieved from a study of Ad26.COV2.S vaccination and SARS-CoV-2 variants (dated by TCRdb to 2020 to 2023). Regarding the study in general: Sequencing of the TCRbeta repertoire served to evaluate the specificity and breadth of SARS-CoV-2-reactive T cell receptors following Ad26.COV2.S vaccination. A total of 32 samples were included in the TCR-sequenced set, comprising roughly 19 Ad26.COV2.S vaccine recipients, 5 placebo recipients and 8 SARS-CoV-2 convalescent individuals. General findings and caveats noted by the study authors: Spike-specific TCR breadth was higher in Ad26.COV2.S recipients than in placebo recipients (P = 0.0014). Non-spike TCR breadth was comparable between vaccine and placebo recipients, consistent with the vaccine containing only spike. It was noted by the authors that total T cell responses may have been underestimated by the TCR breadth and depth analyses. After vaccination, substantial breadth of spike-specific CD8+ and CD4+ T cell responses was reported.

Per the publication, the time point label means: individuals recovered from natural SARS-CoV-2 infection. This clone was detected a few times. The antigen this receptor binds is unknown. No much larger clonotype is one base removed from it; base qualities were not supplied. The immunoSEQ Assay was the method used to sequence TCRbeta CDR3 regions. After extraction, genomic DNA underwent amplification by bias-controlled multiplex PCR, followed by high-throughput sequencing. The study's processing was this. To quantify the absolute abundance of every unique TCRbeta CDR3 region, sequences were collapsed and filtered. T cell fraction was estimated by normalizing TCRbeta template counts to usable DNA, which was measured by amplifying reference genes present in all nucleated cells. Repertoire TCRs were annotated as SARS-CoV-2-specific when V gene, CDR3 amino acid sequence and J gene were exactly matched to a known reactive TCR set. MIRA supplied the reference SARS-CoV-2 TCR set, which was filtered for enrichment in COVID-19-positive ImmuneCODE repertoires so that public or cross-reactive TCRs were removed. Based on the MIRA antigens, annotated TCRs were further analysed at the level of specific ORF or position within ORF. Depth was the summed frequency of annotated unique rearrangements, while breadth was defined as annotated unique rearrangements over total unique productive rearrangements. Two-sided Wilcoxon rank-sum tests were applied when comparing TCR breadth between groups. The source is immuneACCESS, and TCRdb retained only in-frame sequences with V and J called. Part of the clones is not carried over; for the studies checked, unresolved V genes explain less than half of this, and the remainder is unexplained. The V and J calls and the clone size are those of that table, but D and trimming were determined from the DNA. In this sample the table shows around 350,000 clones, under 95% of which occur a single time. The ten top clones hold roughly 3.9% of the sample.

CDR1 is given as SNHLY and CDR2 as FYNNEI, both from the germline V gene. The CDR3, cysteine through phenylalanine, is 15 amino acids long. Only the CDR3 DNA is retained, 45 bases long and in frame from the first base. V is cut back by 8 bases and J by 0 bases, with 5 bases in the junction unmatched. The sequence links TRBV2 to TRBJ1-5, with TRBD1 identical over 9 junction bases. Sequencing used peripheral blood, obtained after recovery from COVID-19. This TCR derives from a human donor who had recovered from COVID-19. The bases read TGTGCCAGCGGCGGGACAGGGCCTAGCAATCAGCCCCAGCATTTT. Its coded protein is CASGGTGPSNQPQHF.